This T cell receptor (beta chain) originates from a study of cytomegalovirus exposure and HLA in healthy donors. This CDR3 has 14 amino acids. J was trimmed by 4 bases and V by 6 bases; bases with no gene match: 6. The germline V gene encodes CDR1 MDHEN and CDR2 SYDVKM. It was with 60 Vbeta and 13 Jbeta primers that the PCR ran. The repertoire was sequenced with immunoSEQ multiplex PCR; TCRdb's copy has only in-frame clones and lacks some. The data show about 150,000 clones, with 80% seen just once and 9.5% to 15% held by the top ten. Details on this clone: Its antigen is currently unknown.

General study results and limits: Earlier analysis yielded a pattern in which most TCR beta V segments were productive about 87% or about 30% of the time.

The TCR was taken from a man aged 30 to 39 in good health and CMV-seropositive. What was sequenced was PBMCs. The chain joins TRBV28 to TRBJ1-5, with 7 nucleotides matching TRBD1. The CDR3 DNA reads TGTGCCAGCAGCTCGAGGGGGCGGAATCAGCCCCAGCATTTT. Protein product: CASSSRGRNQPQHF. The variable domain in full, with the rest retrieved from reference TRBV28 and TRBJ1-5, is DVKVTQSSRYLVKRTGEKVFLECVQDMDHENMFWYRQDPGLGLRLIYFSYDVKMKEKGDIPEGYSVSREKKERFSLILESASTNQTSMYLCASSSRGRNQPQHFGDGTRLSIL.